This section outlines one TCR beta chain sequence together with its context. Sequencing was performed with immunoSEQ multiplex PCR; in TCRdb, only in-frame clones are kept and a portion is missing. This sample has a few hundred thousand clones, with more than 85% found just once. CDR3 size: 15 residues. Looked up from germline, CDR1 is SNHLY and CDR2 is FYNNEI. V shed 4 bases, J shed 5 bases, and the junction held 6 bases outside the gene matches. The data are from a study of blood T cell repertoires in COVID-19. Study-wide background: The cDNA or gDNA used as material had been derived from T cells, B-cell-depleted T cells, or PBMCs.

The J gene is TRBJ2-2, the V gene TRBV2; 8 nucleotides agree with TRBD1. Sequences were obtained from peripheral blood. The receptor comes from a woman in her seventies with active or convalescent COVID-19. CDR3 residues: CASSVSRTGTGELFF. In DNA form, the CDR3 reads TGTGCCAGCAGTGTCTCTAGGACAGGGACCGGGGAGCTGTTTTTT.